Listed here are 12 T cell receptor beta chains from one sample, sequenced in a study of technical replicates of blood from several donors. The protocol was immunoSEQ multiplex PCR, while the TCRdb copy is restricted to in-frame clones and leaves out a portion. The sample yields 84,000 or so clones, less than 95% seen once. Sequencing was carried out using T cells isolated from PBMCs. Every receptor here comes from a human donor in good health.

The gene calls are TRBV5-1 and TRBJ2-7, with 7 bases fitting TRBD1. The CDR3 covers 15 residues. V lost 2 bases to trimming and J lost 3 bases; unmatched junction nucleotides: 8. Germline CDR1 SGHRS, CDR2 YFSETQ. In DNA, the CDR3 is TGCGCCAGCAGCTTAGAGGGGACAGCTTACTACGAGCAGTACTTC. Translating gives CASSLEGTAYYEQYF. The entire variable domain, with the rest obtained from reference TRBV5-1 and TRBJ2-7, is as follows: KAGVTQTPRYLIKTRGQQVTLSCSPISGHRSVSWYQQTPGQGLQFLFEYFSETQRNKGNFPGRFSGRQFSNSRSEMNVSTLELGDSALYLCASSLEGTAYYEQYFGPGTRLTVT.

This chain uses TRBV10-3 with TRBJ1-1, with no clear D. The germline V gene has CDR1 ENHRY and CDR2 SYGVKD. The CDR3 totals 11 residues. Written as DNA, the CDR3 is TGTGCGAAAAAGGAGTACACTGAAGCTTTCTTT. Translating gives CAKKEYTEAFF.

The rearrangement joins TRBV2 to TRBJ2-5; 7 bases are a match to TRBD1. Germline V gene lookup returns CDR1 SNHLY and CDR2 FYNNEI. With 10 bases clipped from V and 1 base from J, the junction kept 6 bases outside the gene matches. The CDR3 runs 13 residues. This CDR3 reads CATSGQTQETQYF. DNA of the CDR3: TGTGCCACCTCGGGACAGACCCAAGAGACCCAGTACTTC.

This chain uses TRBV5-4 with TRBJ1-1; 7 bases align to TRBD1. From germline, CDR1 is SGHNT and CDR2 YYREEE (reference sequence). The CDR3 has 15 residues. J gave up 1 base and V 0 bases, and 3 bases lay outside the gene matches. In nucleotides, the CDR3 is TGTGCCAGCAGCTTGGCGGGACAGCGGAACACTGAAGCTTTCTTT. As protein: CASSLAGQRNTEAFF.

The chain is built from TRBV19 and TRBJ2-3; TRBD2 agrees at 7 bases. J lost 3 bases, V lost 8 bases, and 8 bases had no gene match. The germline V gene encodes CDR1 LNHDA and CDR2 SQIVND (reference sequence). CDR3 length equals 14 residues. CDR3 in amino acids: CASGAGARTDTQYF. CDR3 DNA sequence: TGTGCCAGTGGGGCGGGAGCACGGACAGATACGCAGTATTTT.

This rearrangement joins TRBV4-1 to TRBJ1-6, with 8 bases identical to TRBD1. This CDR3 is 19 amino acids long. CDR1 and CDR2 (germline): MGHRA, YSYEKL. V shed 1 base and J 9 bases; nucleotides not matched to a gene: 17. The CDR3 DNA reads TGCGCCAGCAGCCAAGGCTTCGGACAGGGCCCCTCTTTCGGTTCACCCCTCCACTTT. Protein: CASSQGFGQGPSFGSPLHF.

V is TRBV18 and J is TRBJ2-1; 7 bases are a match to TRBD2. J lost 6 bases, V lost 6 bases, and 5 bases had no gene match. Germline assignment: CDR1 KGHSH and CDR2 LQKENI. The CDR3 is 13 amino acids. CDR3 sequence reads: CASSPWGGNEQFF. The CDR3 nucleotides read TGTGCCAGCTCCCCGTGGGGGGGCAATGAGCAGTTCTTC. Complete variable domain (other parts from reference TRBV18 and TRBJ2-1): NAGVMQNPRHLVRRRGQEARLRCSPMKGHSHVYWYRQLPEEGLKFMVYLQKENIIDESGMPKERFSAEFPKEGPSILRIQQVVRGDSAAYFCASSPWGGNEQFFGPGTRLTVL.

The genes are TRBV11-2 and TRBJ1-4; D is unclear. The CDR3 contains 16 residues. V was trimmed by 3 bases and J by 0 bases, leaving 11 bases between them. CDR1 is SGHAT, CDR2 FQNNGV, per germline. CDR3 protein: CASSFGRGTTNEKLFF. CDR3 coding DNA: TGTGCCAGCAGCTTTGGTCGGGGAACAACTAATGAAAAACTGTTTTTT.

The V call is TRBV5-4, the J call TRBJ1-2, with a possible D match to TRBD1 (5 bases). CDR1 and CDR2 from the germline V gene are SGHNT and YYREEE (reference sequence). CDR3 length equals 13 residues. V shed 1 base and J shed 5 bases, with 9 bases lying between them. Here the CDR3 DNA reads TGTGCCAGCAGCTTGATGGGGGGGTATGGCTACACCTTC. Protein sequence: CASSLMGGYGYTF.

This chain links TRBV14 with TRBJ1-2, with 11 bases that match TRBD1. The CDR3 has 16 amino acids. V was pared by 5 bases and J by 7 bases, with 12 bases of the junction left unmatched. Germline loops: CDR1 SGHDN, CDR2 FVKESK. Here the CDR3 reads CASSGGTGGSPSGYTF. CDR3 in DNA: TGTGCCAGCAGCGGGGGGACAGGGGGTTCTCCTAGTGGCTACACCTTC.

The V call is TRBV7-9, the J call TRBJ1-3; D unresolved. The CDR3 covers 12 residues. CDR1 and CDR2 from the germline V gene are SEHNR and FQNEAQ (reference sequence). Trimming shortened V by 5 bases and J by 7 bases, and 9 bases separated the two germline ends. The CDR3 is CASSPTRNTIYF. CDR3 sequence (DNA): TGTGCCAGCAGCCCAACTCGGAACACCATATATTTT.

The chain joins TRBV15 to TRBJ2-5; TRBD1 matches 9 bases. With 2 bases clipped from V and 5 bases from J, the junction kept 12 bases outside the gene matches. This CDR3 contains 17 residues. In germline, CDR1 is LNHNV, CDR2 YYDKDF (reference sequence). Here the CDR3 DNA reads TGTGCCACCAGCAGATCCCCCCGGACAGGGGAACTGGAGACCCAGTACTTC. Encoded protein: CATSRSPRTGELETQYF.